Presented here are 10 T cell receptor beta chains from one specimen sequenced in a study of shared clonotypes between healthy human individuals. Assay used: immunoSEQ multiplex PCR; TCRdb lists only in-frame clones, some missing. In the table there are 2 million to 2.5 million clones, approximately 95% of which are singletons. Positive CCR7 selection of CD45RO-negative cells yielded the naive CD8 cells, and terminally differentiated effector memory CD45RA+ cells were excluded. The sample taken for sequencing was naive CD8+ T cells sorted from blood. The receptors were sampled from a man in his late teens or twenties in good health.

This chain uses TRBV19 with TRBJ1-2; 8 bases map to TRBD1. CDR3 size: 16 residues. Unmatched junction bases numbered 6, after V lost 0 bases and J lost 3 bases. Germline lookup yields CDR1 LNHDA and CDR2 SQIVND (reference sequence). The CDR3 DNA reads as TGTGCCAGTAGTATAGAGGGGACAGGAGACTACTATGGCTACACCTTC. Its translation is CASSIEGTGDYYGYTF. The full variable domain, in which reference TRBV19 and TRBJ1-2 provide the parts outside the CDR3, is DGGITQSPKYLFRKEGQNVTLSCEQNLNHDAMYWYRQDPGQGLRLIYYSQIVNDFQKGDIAEGYSVSREKKESFPLTVTSAQKNPTAFYLCASSIEGTGDYYGYTFGSGTRLTVV.

The rearrangement links TRBV6-1 to TRBJ2-7, with 8 positions matching TRBD1. CDR1 MNHNS and CDR2 SASEGT come from the germline V gene. V shed 5 bases, J shed 1 base, and the junction held 4 bases outside the gene matches. CDR3 length: 14 residues. CDR3 protein: CASSNWDRSYEQYF. The CDR3 DNA reads TGTGCCAGCAGTAACTGGGACAGGTCCTACGAGCAGTACTTC.

A remark on this clone: At one end the junction does not follow the germline gene, possibly because of a read error. The chain joins TRBV7-7 to TRBJ1-1; D is unresolved. The CDR3 spans 13 residues. Per the germline V gene, CDR1 is SSHAT and CDR2 is FNYEAQ (reference sequence). This CDR3 reads CASSLATNTEAFF. The CDR3 region has the DNA TGTGCTAGCAGCTTAGCGACTAACACTGAAGCTTTCTTT. Full variable domain (rest looked up from reference TRBV7-7 and TRBJ1-1): GAGVSQSPRYKVTKRGQDVTLRCDPISSHATLYWYQQALGQGPEFLTYFNYEAQPDKSGLPSDRFSAERPEGSISTLTIQRTEQRDSAMYRCASSLATNTEAFFGQGTRLTVV.

About this clone: The sample carries other DNA sequences with the same CDR3. The chain employs TRBV28 and TRBJ2-7, with 7 bases lining up with TRBD1. Trimming removed 4 bases from V and 0 bases from J; junction bases left unmatched: 3. The CDR3 loop spans 14 amino acids. CDR1 and CDR2 (germline): MDHEN, SYDVKM. DNA of the CDR3: TGTGCCAGCAGTTCGACAGGGAGCTCCTACGAGCAGTACTTC. As protein: CASSSTGSSYEQYF.

This clone has a single count. The rearrangement joins TRBV6-1 to TRBJ2-1; 7 bases agree with TRBD1. This CDR3 has 14 amino acids. The germline gives CDR1 MNHNS, CDR2 SASEGT. The V segment lost 6 bases and the J segment 4 bases; nucleotides outside the gene matches: 6. CDR3 region: CASRGLRGYNEQFF. In DNA, the CDR3 is TGTGCCAGCAGGGGTCTCAGGGGGTACAATGAGCAGTTCTTC.

The V call is TRBV30, the J call TRBJ1-4, with a possible D match to TRBD1 (6 bases). The CDR3 sequence is 12 residues long. Germline CDR1 is GTSNPN and CDR2 is SVGIG (reference sequence). Trimming stripped 7 bases from V and 6 bases from J, with 12 bases between. CDR3 region: CAYSGEDEKLFF. DNA of the CDR3: TGTGCCTACTCAGGGGAGGATGAAAAACTGTTTTTT.

The chain links TRBV6-5 to TRBJ1-2; D is ambiguous. The CDR3 has 13 amino acids. Per germline, CDR1 MNHEY and CDR2 SVGAGI. Trimming left V 5 bases short and J 5 bases short, with 12 bases between. Here the CDR3 DNA reads TGTGCCAGCAGTCTACTTCGAGATTATGGCTACACCTTC. Its translation is CASSLLRDYGYTF.

V usage is TRBV6-1 and J usage is TRBJ2-7; possibly TRBD2 for D (5 bases). This CDR3 spans 13 amino acids. Looked up from germline, CDR1 is MNHNS and CDR2 is SASEGT. V dropped 6 bases and J dropped 7 bases, with 16 bases sitting between them. CDR3 loop: CASRPGLDWEQYF. The CDR3 bases are TGTGCCAGCAGGCCTGGACTCGACTGGGAGCAGTACTTC.

As DNA, the CDR3 is TGCGCCAGCAGCCTGGACAGGCCGGGTCTATCACCCCTCCACTTT. This translates into CASSLDRPGLSPLHF. The rearrangement links TRBV5-1 to TRBJ1-6; TRBD1 matches 7 bases. The CDR3 has 15 residues. With V trimmed by 4 bases and J by 10 bases, 11 bases remained unmatched. Germline assignment: CDR1 SGHRS and CDR2 YFSETQ.

The genes are TRBV29-1 and TRBJ2-1, with 8 nucleotides matching TRBD2. This CDR3 comprises 16 residues. Germline V gene sequence: CDR1 SQVTM, CDR2 ANQGSEA. V lost 6 bases to trimming and J lost 7 bases; unmatched junction nucleotides: 17. The DNA of the CDR3 is TGCAGCGTGGATGGTCGGGGGGGCGGATCTACAAATGAGCAGTTCTTC. This encodes CSVDGRGGGSTNEQFF.